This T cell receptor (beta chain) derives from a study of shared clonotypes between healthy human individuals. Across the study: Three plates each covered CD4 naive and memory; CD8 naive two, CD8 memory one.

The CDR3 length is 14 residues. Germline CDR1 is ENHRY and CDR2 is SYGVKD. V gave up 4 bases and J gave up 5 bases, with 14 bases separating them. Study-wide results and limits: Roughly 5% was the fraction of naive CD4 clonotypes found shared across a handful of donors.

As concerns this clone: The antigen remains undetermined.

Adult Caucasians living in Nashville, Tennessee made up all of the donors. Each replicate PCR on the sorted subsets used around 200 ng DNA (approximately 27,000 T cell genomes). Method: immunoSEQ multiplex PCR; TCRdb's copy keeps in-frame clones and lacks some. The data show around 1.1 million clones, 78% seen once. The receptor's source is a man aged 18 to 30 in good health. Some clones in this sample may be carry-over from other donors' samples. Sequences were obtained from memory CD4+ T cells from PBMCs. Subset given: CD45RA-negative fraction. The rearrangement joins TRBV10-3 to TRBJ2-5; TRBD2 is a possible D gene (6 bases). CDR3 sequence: CAISAQEGGETQYF. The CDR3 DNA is TGTGCCATCAGTGCTCAGGAGGGAGGCGAGACCCAGTACTTC.